This T cell receptor (beta chain) appears in the sequencing data of a study of molecular identifiers for immune sequencing clone quantification. TCRdb redid the calling of the PCR reads with MiXCR, one entry per CDR3 protein. The data show over 90,000 distinct CDR3 sequences, less than 35% seen once. Germline V lookup: CDR1 PRHDT, CDR2 FYEKMQ (reference sequence). The CDR3 sequence is 17 residues long. V was clipped by 5 bases and J by 3 bases; unmatched bases: 11. This clonotype was seen more than once but under ten times. Sequenced: naive CD8+ T cells from blood, with Jurkat cell RNA spiked in. Stated subset: FACS-sorted CD8+CD4-CCR7+CD45RA+ naive T cells. The chain employs TRBV13 and TRBJ2-3, with 10 bases fitting TRBD1. The receptor comes from a human donor in good health. Some libraries in this study had Jurkat cell RNA spiked in. CDR3 sequence: CASSHFGTGEGTDTQYF. The CDR3 DNA sequence: TGTGCCAGCAGCCACTTCGGGACAGGGGAGGGGACAGATACGCAGTATTTT.